This TCR beta chain was captured in a study of shared clonotypes between healthy human individuals. The data were produced by immunoSEQ multiplex PCR, yet TCRdb's version contains in-frame clones alone and is incomplete. Among some 2.3 million clones listed, more than 80% were seen once. CDR1 is SGHRS, CDR2 YFSETQ, per germline. V was clipped by 0 bases and J by 8 bases, with 12 bases between them. There are 14 residues in the CDR3. Material for sequencing was naive CD4+ T cells from PBMCs. Subset in this sample: CD45RA+ positively selected. The chain is built from TRBV5-1 and TRBJ2-1; D is ambiguous. This receptor was obtained from a man aged 18-30 years in good health. Some clones in this sample may be carry-over from other donors' samples. CDR3 in DNA: TGCGCCAGCAGCTTGGCCTCTAGAATCGATGAGCAGTTCTTC. This codes for CASSLASRIDEQFF.